This paragraph reports one T cell receptor (beta chain). What it recognizes is unknown. This specimen comes from a study of shared clonotypes between healthy human individuals. On the study more broadly: Donors had three CD4 naive, three CD4 memory, two CD8 naive and one CD8 memory plate apiece.

Donors were healthy HIV-negative adults without recently reported acute infections or vaccinations. DNA at about 200 ng, around 30,000 T cell genomes, went into sorted-subset replicate PCRs. Repertoires were generated with immunoSEQ multiplex PCR, while TCRdb's copy carries only in-frame clones and drops some. The table records about 2.3 million clones, 85% to 95% of them present only once. Overall study results and limits: The genetic and exposure-history diversity represented was limited by few donors.

Germline V gene data show CDR1 as SGHKS and CDR2 as YYEKEE (reference sequence). The CDR3 is 14 residues long. J gave up 6 bases and V 4 bases, and 7 bases lay outside the gene matches. This TCR came from a man between 18 and 35 years old in good health. Some clones in this sample may be carry-over from other donors' samples. The material sequenced was naive CD4+ T cells from PBMCs. Subset meaning: CD45RA+ positively selected. The chain has TRBV5-5 and TRBJ2-4; 7 bases match TRBD1. The CDR3 DNA reads TGTGCCAGCAGCCTAGAGGGACAGCTAAACATTCAGTACTTC. As protein: CASSLEGQLNIQYF.